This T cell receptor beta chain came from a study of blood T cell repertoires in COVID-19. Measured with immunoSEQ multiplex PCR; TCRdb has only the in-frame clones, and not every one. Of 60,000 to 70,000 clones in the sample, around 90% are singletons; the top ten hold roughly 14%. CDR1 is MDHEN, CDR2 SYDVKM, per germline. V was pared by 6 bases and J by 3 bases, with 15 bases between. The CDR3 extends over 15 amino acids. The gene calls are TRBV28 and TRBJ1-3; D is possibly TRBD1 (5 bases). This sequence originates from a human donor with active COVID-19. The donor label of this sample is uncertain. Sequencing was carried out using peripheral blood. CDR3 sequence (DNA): TGTGCCAGCAGCAGTGGGGCGGAAGGTGGAAACACCATATATTTT. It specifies CASSSGAEGGNTIYF.